Included here is one T cell receptor (beta chain) sequence, with context. Its target is unknown. These data are taken from a study of T cells in Graves' hyperthyroidism and ophthalmopathy. Study observations and caveats: The model anticipated ophthalmopathy a median approximately 6.6 months pre-onset. Separation of ophthalmopathy from stable hyperthyroidism was achieved by a 13 V-J model.

There are 14 residues in the CDR3. Germline CDR1 SGHAT, CDR2 FQNNGV. Trimming removed 7 bases from V and 6 bases from J, with 17 bases in between. Amplification of TCR beta CDR3 regions used RNA as the template. HTBI primers drove first-round RT-PCR of the TCR CDR3. TCRdb processed the multiplex PCR reads anew with MiXCR; each CDR3 protein has one entry. The data hold around 420,000 distinct CDR3 sequences, with 15% to 19% observed a single time. Sequenced sample: blood. V usage is TRBV11-2 and J usage is TRBJ2-3, with unresolved D. The receptor's source is a woman between 18 and 29 years old with Graves' hyperthyroidism. CDR3: CASNPRPLTDTQYF. Written as DNA, the CDR3 is TGTGCCAGCAACCCCCGTCCACTCACGGATACGCAGTATTTT.